The T cell receptor (beta chain) under discussion was sequenced for a study of T cell responses to AZD1222 COVID-19 vaccine. Findings and caveats of the study: Dominant at 160-218 and 743-854, vaccine-associated CD4 TCRs also spanned spike.

The study pooled second doses at about 4 or about 12 weeks. The V end lost 0 bases, the J end lost 5 bases, and 16 bases lay between the germline ends. CDR1 and CDR2 (germline): LGHNA, YNFKEQ. The CDR3 loop spans 16 amino acids. In regard to this clone: No antigen is known for it.

The data were produced by immunoSEQ multiplex PCR, yet TCRdb's version contains in-frame clones alone and is incomplete. The sample includes 150,000 to 250,000 clones, approximately 94% of them seen just once. The V and J genes are TRBV4-2 and TRBJ1-1; D is possibly TRBD1 (6 bases). The sample here was peripheral blood, taken 28 days after the second AZD1222 dose. The TCR was taken from an adult who received the AZD1222 COVID-19 vaccine. For the CDR3, the DNA is TGTGCCAGCAGCCAAGAGGTGACAGGTTGGGGAACTGAAGCTTTCTTT. Translating it yields CASSQEVTGWGTEAFF.